One sample yielded the 27 T cell receptor beta chains listed below, sequenced in a study of STAT5B mutations in CD4+ large granular lymphocyte leukemia. Libraries were prepared by immunoSEQ multiplex PCR; TCRdb keeps only in-frame clonotypes and omits some of them. The data hold around 26,000 clones, with 60% to 80% observed a single time. The sample taken for sequencing was CD4+ T cells from blood buffy coats. The receptors shown here come from a human donor in good health.

V usage is TRBV6-5 and J usage is TRBJ2-3, with TRBD2 matching 8 bases. Trimming at V came to 5 bases and at J to 0 bases, leaving 4 bases not matched to a gene. CDR1 and CDR2 (germline): MNHEY, SVGAGI. This CDR3 region has 15 residues. As DNA, the CDR3 is TGTGCCAGCAGTACTAGCGGAGAAAGCACAGATACGCAGTATTTT. This codes for CASSTSGESTDTQYF.

The gene calls are TRBV4-2 and TRBJ2-1, with TRBD2 matching 8 bases. Germline CDR1 LGHNA, CDR2 YNFKEQ. This CDR3 has 17 residues. J was trimmed by 6 bases and V by 0 bases; bases with no gene match: 10. CDR3 amino acids: CASSQDLNSGVRNEQFF. In nucleotides, the CDR3 is TGTGCCAGCAGCCAAGATCTAAATAGCGGGGTCCGCAATGAGCAGTTCTTC.

Only one count was recorded for this clone. This chain uses TRBV19 with TRBJ2-1, with 7 bases matching TRBD1. Germline V lookup: CDR1 LNHDA, CDR2 SQIVND (reference sequence). The CDR3 length is 15 residues. Trimming cost V 6 bases and J 2 bases; bases outside gene matches: 7. Here the CDR3 DNA reads TGTGCCAGTAGGCCAGACAGGGATCCCTACAATGAGCAGTTCTTC. Its translation: CASRPDRDPYNEQFF.

V is TRBV14 and J is TRBJ2-1; TRBD1 matches at 9 bases. The CDR3 sequence is 16 residues long. Germline V gene data show CDR1 as SGHDN and CDR2 as FVKESK. With 4 bases clipped from V and 6 bases from J, the junction kept 10 bases outside the gene matches. The chain's CDR3 is CASSLTPGQGSNEQFF. The CDR3 nucleotides are TGTGCCAGCAGCCTAACGCCGGGACAGGGAAGCAATGAGCAGTTCTTC. The variable domain in full, completed from reference TRBV14 and TRBJ2-1, reads EAGVTQFPSHSVIEKGQTVTLRCDPISGHDNLYWYRRVMGKEIKFLLHFVKESKQDESGMPNNRFLAERTGGTYSTLKVQPAELEDSGVYFCASSLTPGQGSNEQFFGPGTRLTVL.

This rearrangement joins TRBV2 to TRBJ1-2; 7 positions agree with TRBD1. The germline V gene has CDR1 SNHLY and CDR2 FYNNEI. The junction had 5 bases not matched to a gene; V was cut back by 3 bases and J by 4 bases. The CDR3 length is 14 residues. The DNA of the CDR3 is TGTGCCAGCAGTGAGATCGCAGGGGGCTATGGCTACACCTTC. This encodes CASSEIAGGYGYTF.

As DNA, the CDR3 is TGTGCCAGCAGCGGAGGGACAGGGGGGAACACTGAAGCTTTCTTT. Amino acids: CASSGGTGGNTEAFF. The V call is TRBV9, the J call TRBJ1-1; 11 nucleotides match TRBD1. This CDR3 is 15 amino acids long. Germline values: CDR1 SGDLS, CDR2 YYNGEE. V shed 3 bases, J shed 1 base, and the junction held 2 bases outside the gene matches.

The chain links TRBV6-5 to TRBJ2-2; tentative D call: TRBD1 (6 bases). The length of the CDR3 is 16 residues. Germline CDR1 reads MNHEY; CDR2 reads SVGAGI. V was trimmed by 0 bases and J by 4 bases, leaving 12 bases between them. This CDR3 reads CASSYSLDRTTGELFF. The CDR3 DNA follows: TGTGCCAGCAGTTACTCTTTGGACAGAACCACCGGGGAGCTGTTTTTT.

The chain uses TRBV7-2 and TRBJ1-1; TRBD1 is a possible D gene (5 bases). The CDR3 totals 15 residues. CDR1 and CDR2 (germline): SGHTA, FQGNSA. Trimming removed 2 bases from V and 1 base from J, with 11 bases in between. This chain's CDR3 is CASSLYGAGNTEAFF. The CDR3 coding sequence is TGTGCCAGCAGCTTATATGGGGCAGGGAACACTGAAGCTTTCTTT.

This clone has a handful of counts. The rearrangement joins TRBV5-5 to TRBJ2-5; a possible D gene is TRBD1 (6 bases). CDR3 length: 15 residues. V lost 4 bases and J lost 5, with 18 bases in between. From germline, CDR1 is SGHKS and CDR2 YYEKEE (reference sequence). The CDR3 region is CASSKIQGLTETQYF. CDR3 nucleotides: TGTGCCAGCAGCAAGATTCAGGGGCTAACGGAGACCCAGTACTTC. The full variable domain, rest sourced from reference TRBV5-5 and TRBJ2-5, is DAGVTQSPTHLIKTRGQQVTLRCSPISGHKSVSWYQQVLGQGPQFIFQYYEKEERGRGNFPDRFSARQFPNYSSELNVNALLLGDSALYLCASSKIQGLTETQYFGPGTRLLVL.

The chain is built from TRBV7-2 and TRBJ1-5, with D unresolved. Germline V gene lookup returns CDR1 SGHTA and CDR2 FQGNSA. The CDR3 runs 15 residues. V lost 5 bases to trimming and J lost 3 bases, with 14 bases between them. The CDR3 DNA follows: TGTGCCAGCAGCCTAAAAACCGGTGACAATCAGCCCCAGCATTTT. Translating gives CASSLKTGDNQPQHF.

On this clone itself: A read error may account for a junction end that differs from germline. V is TRBV7-7 and J is TRBJ2-2; no clear D. The CDR3 extends over 13 amino acids. Germline CDR1 is SSHAT and CDR2 is FNYEAQ (reference sequence). CDR3 protein: CASSLSRTGELFF. The DNA for the CDR3 is TGTGCTAGCAGCTTGTCTCGCACCGGGGAGCTGTTTTTT. The complete variable domain, with remaining parts taken from reference TRBV7-7 and TRBJ2-2, reads GAGVSQSPRYKVTKRGQDVTLRCDPISSHATLYWYQQALGQGPEFLTYFNYEAQPDKSGLPSDRFSAERPEGSISTLTIQRTEQRDSAMYRCASSLSRTGELFFGEGSRLTVL.

The chain links TRBV7-8 to TRBJ1-5; 9 bases agree with TRBD1. This CDR3 comprises 15 residues. V was clipped by 1 base and J by 4 bases; unmatched bases: 2. Germline loops: CDR1 SGHVS, CDR2 FQNEAQ. The CDR3 DNA sequence: TGTGCCAGCAGCTTAGAGGACAGGGGAAATCAGCCCCAGCATTTT. Translation gives CASSLEDRGNQPQHF.

This clone appeared a single time. The genes are TRBV5-4 and TRBJ1-2, with a tentative D call TRBD1 (5 bases). This CDR3 comprises 16 residues. V was trimmed by 6 bases and J by 8 bases, leaving 26 bases between them. CDR1 is SGHNT and CDR2 is YYREEE in the germline V gene (reference sequence). CDR3 DNA sequence: TGTGCCAGCACCTACGAAATCAACAGGTCTAAGTGGGGCTACACCTTC. This gives the protein CASTYEINRSKWGYTF.

The V call is TRBV5-6, the J call TRBJ1-2; 12 bases fit TRBD1. Germline trimming cut 4 bases from V and 4 bases from J; bases unmatched to any gene: 5. From germline, CDR1 is SGHDT and CDR2 YYEEEE. The CDR3 runs 15 residues. CDR3 amino acids: CASSQGQGAVYGYTF. Written as DNA, the CDR3 is TGTGCCAGCAGCCAGGGACAGGGGGCAGTCTATGGCTACACCTTC.

The chain uses TRBV5-1 and TRBJ1-1; a possible D gene is TRBD1 (6 bases). CDR3 size: 13 residues. Trimming stripped 4 bases from V and 1 base from J, with 8 bases between. The germline V gene has CDR1 SGHRS and CDR2 YFSETQ. DNA of the CDR3: TGCGCCAGCAGCGCGGGACAGAACACTGAAGCTTTCTTT. It is translated as CASSAGQNTEAFF.

The rearrangement links TRBV5-8 to TRBJ2-1; D is undetermined. The CDR3 is made up of 13 amino acids. Germline V gives CDR1 SGHTS, CDR2 YDEGEE. The V end lost 1 base, the J end lost 4 bases, and 6 bases lay between the germline ends. The CDR3 bases are TGTGCCAGCAGCTTGCCACCATACAATGAGCAGTTCTTC. As protein: CASSLPPYNEQFF.

The CDR3 sequence is CASSQVEGSGNIQYF. The CDR3 bases are TGTGCCAGCAGCCAAGTCGAGGGGTCTGGAAACATTCAGTACTTC. The chain couples TRBV11-3 to TRBJ2-4; D may be TRBD1 or TRBD2 (5 bases each). The V and J ends lost 5 bases and 6 bases respectively, with 17 bases between them. Germline loops: CDR1 SGHNT, CDR2 YENEEA. The CDR3 is 15 residues long.

The rearrangement uses TRBV9 and TRBJ2-7, with D unresolved. Germline CDR1 is SGDLS and CDR2 is YYNGEE. CDR3 size: 13 residues. The ends were cut back, 4 bases at V and 5 bases at J, with 13 bases in the middle. The CDR3 sequence is CASSFQPGDEQYV. The CDR3 nucleotides read TGTGCCAGCAGCTTTCAACCTGGGGACGAGCAGTACGTC.

The V and J genes are TRBV13 and TRBJ1-4; tentatively, D is TRBD1 (5 bases). CDR3 length: 16 residues. Germline V lookup: CDR1 PRHDT, CDR2 FYEKMQ (reference sequence). V dropped 4 bases and J dropped 0 bases, with 12 bases sitting between them. The CDR3 is CASSSGGRTTNEKLFF. CDR3 DNA sequence: TGTGCCAGCAGCTCGGGGGGAAGAACAACTAATGAAAAACTGTTTTTT.

The CDR3 sequence: CASSSDRDGTGELFF. In DNA form, the CDR3 reads TGCGCCAGCAGCTCAGACAGGGATGGCACCGGGGAGCTGTTTTTT. This sequence joins TRBV5-1 and TRBJ2-2; 7 bases align to TRBD1. From germline, CDR1 is SGHRS and CDR2 YFSETQ. The CDR3 runs to 15 residues. V was pared by 3 bases and J by 4 bases, with 6 bases of the junction left unmatched.

The chain has TRBV7-8 and TRBJ2-7; 9 nucleotides match TRBD1. CDR3 length equals 18 residues. J was trimmed by 2 bases and V by 5 bases; bases with no gene match: 16. CDR1 is SGHVS, CDR2 FQNEAQ, per germline. CDR3 sequence: CASSPRLYRGRSPYEQYV. The CDR3 DNA follows: TGTGCCAGCAGCCCTCGTTTATACAGGGGGCGCAGTCCCTACGAGCAGTACGTC.

The CDR3 coding sequence is TGTGCCAGCAGCCCAGTGGCGGGGAGAGAGACCCAGTACTTC. Amino acid sequence: CASSPVAGRETQYF. This chain links TRBV7-2 with TRBJ2-5; possibly TRBD2 for D (6 bases). The CDR3 length is 14 residues. The germline gives CDR1 SGHTA, CDR2 FQGNSA. With 5 bases removed from V and 4 bases from J, the gap between germline ends came to 14 bases.

The chain has TRBV5-4 and TRBJ1-4, with a possible D match to TRBD1 (5 bases). Between the trimmed V and J ends, which lost 0 bases and 8 bases, there was a span of 8 bases. Looked up from germline, CDR1 is SGHNT and CDR2 is YYREEE (reference sequence). CDR3 length: 13 amino acids. Written as DNA, the CDR3 is TGTGCCAGCAGCTTGGCGGGGGGGGAAAAACTGTTTTTT. As protein: CASSLAGGEKLFF. Complete variable domain (other parts from reference TRBV5-4 and TRBJ1-4): ETGVTQSPTHLIKTRGQQVTLRCSSQSGHNTVSWYQQALGQGPQFIFQYYREEENGRGNFPPRFSGLQFPNYSSELNVNALELDDSALYLCASSLAGGEKLFFGSGTQLSVL.

V and J are TRBV4-3 and TRBJ1-2; weak D call: TRBD1 (6 bases). CDR1 and CDR2 (germline): LGHNA, YSLEER. The CDR3 consists of 15 residues. Trimming removed 1 base from V and 7 bases from J, with 16 bases in between. As DNA, the CDR3 is TGCGCCAGCAGCCAAGTTCTCGGGGGGCGGGGTGGCTACACCTTC. It is translated as CASSQVLGGRGGYTF.

Only a few counts were recorded for this clone. This chain connects TRBV5-1 to TRBJ2-2; 15 nucleotides line up with TRBD2. The CDR3 has 17 amino acids. Germline V gene sequence: CDR1 SGHRS, CDR2 YFSETQ. Unmatched junction bases numbered 5, after V lost 4 bases and J lost 4 bases. This CDR3 reads CASSTGLAGGFTGELFF. In DNA form, the CDR3 reads TGCGCCAGCAGCACGGGACTAGCGGGGGGATTCACCGGGGAGCTGTTTTTT.

The chain carries TRBV10-1 and TRBJ2-5; 7 bases match TRBD2. This CDR3 contains 14 residues. Trimming removed 2 bases from V and 5 bases from J; junction bases left unmatched: 5. The V gene's germline CDR1 is WNHNN and CDR2 SYGVQD (reference sequence). The CDR3 bases are TGCGCCAGCAGTGAGCAAGCGGGAATTGAGACCCAGTACTTC. Amino acid sequence: CASSEQAGIETQYF.

The chain recombines TRBV6-4 with TRBJ2-3, with a tentative D call TRBD2 (6 bases). The CDR3 has 13 amino acids. Germline CDR1 and CDR2: MRHNA and SNTAGT. V was shortened by 4 bases and J by 6 bases, with 11 bases between the two germline ends. The CDR3 DNA sequence: TGTGCCAGCAGTGTCGGGACTGCCGATACGCAGTATTTT. Amino acid sequence: CASSVGTADTQYF.